This T cell receptor beta chain derives from a study of T cell clones after liver transplantation. Turning to the study itself: TCRbeta sequencing after a pre-transplant mixed lymphocyte reaction identified graft-donor-reactive clones, later tracked in post-transplant blood. At least one year of complete immunosuppression withdrawal without enzymes over twice normal defined tolerance. General study results and limits: Low donor cell numbers restricted donor-reactive repertoire measurement in a couple of subjects.

Clones were read by immunoSEQ multiplex PCR, and TCRdb kept only the in-frame ones, dropping some. Here the sample spans tens of thousands of clones, 70% being singletons. This CDR3 has 16 residues. Germline assignment: CDR1 SGHRS and CDR2 YFSETQ. V lost 0 bases and J lost 2, with 14 bases in between. This clone has only one observation. The antigen remains undetermined. Sequenced here: CD4+ T cells from blood, sampled at the approximately 16-month timepoint. This sequence was found in a human patient who received a liver transplant. Certain T cells may be donor cells from the graft. The gene calls are TRBV5-1 and TRBJ1-1, with a possible D match to TRBD1 (5 bases). The CDR3 DNA reads as TGCGCCAGCAGCTTGGCATCGGGCAGGGATAACACTGAAGCTTTCTTT. As protein: CASSLASGRDNTEAFF.